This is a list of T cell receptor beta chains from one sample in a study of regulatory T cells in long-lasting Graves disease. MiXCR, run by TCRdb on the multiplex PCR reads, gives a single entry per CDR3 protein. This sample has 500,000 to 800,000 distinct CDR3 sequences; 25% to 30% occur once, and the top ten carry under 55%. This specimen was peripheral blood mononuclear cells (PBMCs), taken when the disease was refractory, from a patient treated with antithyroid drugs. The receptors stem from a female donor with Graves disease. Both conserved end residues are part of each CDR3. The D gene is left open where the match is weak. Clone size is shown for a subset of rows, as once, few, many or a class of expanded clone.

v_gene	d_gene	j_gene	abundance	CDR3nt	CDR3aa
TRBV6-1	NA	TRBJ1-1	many	TGTGCCAGCAGACGAGGGGGGAACACTGAAGCTTTCTTT	CASRRGGNTEAFF
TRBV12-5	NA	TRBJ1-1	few	TGTGCTAGTGAGCAGGCGGGGGAAACTGAAGCTTTCTTT	CASEQAGETEAFF
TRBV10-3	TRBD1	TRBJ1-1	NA	TGTGCCATCAGACAGGGGGCTGTGAACACTGAAGCTTTCTTT	CAIRQGAVNTEAFF
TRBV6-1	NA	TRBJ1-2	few	TGTGCCAGCAGCCAAACTCCGGACAGTAACTATGGCTACACCTTC	CASSQTPDSNYGYTF
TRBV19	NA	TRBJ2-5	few	TGTGCCAGTAGTATTGGTCGGACGGGGCAAGAGACCCAGTACTTC	CASSIGRTGQETQYF
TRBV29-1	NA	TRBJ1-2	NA	TGCAGCGTATTCCTGACGGAAAACTATGGCTACACCTTC	CSVFLTENYGYTF
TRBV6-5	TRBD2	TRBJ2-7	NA	TGTGCCAGCAGTTACTCCTACGCGGGAGGTGGCCTTTCGAACGAGCAGTACTTC	CASSYSYAGGGLSNEQYF
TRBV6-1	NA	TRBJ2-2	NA	TGTGCCAGCAGTGACCCGCAGGACGAAGTAGACACCGGGGAGCTGTTTTTT	CASSDPQDEVDTGELFF
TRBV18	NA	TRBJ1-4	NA	TGTGCCAGTCAACAGGAGGCAACTAATGAAAAACTGTTTTTT	CASQQEATNEKLFF
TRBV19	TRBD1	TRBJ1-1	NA	TGTGCCAGTAGTCTCCGGGACAGGATAGTGAACACTGAAGCTTTCTTT	CASSLRDRIVNTEAFF
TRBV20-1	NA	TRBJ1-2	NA	TGCAGTGCTAGAGAAGCAGGGCGGAACTATGGCTACACCTTC	CSAREAGRNYGYTF
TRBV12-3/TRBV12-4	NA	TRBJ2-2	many	TGTGCCAGCAGGGCGTCCGGGGAGCTGTTTTTT	CASRASGELFF
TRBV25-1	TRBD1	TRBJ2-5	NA	TGTGCCAGCAGTAGAGGGGGCAGACAAGAGACCCAGTACTTC	CASSRGGRQETQYF
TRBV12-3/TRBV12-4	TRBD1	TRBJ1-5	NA	TGTGCCAGCAGTTACAGGGGGCCTAGTGATCAGCCCCAGCATTTT	CASSYRGPSDQPQHF
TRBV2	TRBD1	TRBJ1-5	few	TGTGCCAGCAAACAGGGGACTGGCTTCGATCAGCCCCAGCATTTT	CASKQGTGFDQPQHF